The clone carrying this TCR beta chain has just a few counts. The length of the CDR3 is 17 residues. Germline V gives CDR1 MGHRA, CDR2 YSYEKL. Unmatched junction bases numbered 10, after V lost 0 bases and J lost 9 bases. A second PCR, run for about 6 to 11 cycles, used a sample-barcoded 5' primer plus a J-beta primer mix. TCRdb re-called the 5' RACE reads through MiXCR, storing one row per CDR3 protein. Of about 800,000 distinct CDR3 sequences detected, approximately 25% appear once; the ten largest clones hold around 3.6%. These data originate in a study of blood T cells in healthy people across ages. The same data also went into a second study, on T cells of mothers and their children. That source notes: Related and unrelated pairs show TCR recombination output that thymic selection shapes similarly.

Sequenced: blood. The TCR comes from a boy aged 10-17 years in good health. The gene calls are TRBV4-1 and TRBJ2-1, with 11 nucleotides matching TRBD2. In nucleotides, the CDR3 is TGCGCCAGCAGCCAAGAAGGAGGTAGCGGGAGGGCCGGTGAGCAGTTCTTC. Protein sequence: CASSQEGGSGRAGEQFF.